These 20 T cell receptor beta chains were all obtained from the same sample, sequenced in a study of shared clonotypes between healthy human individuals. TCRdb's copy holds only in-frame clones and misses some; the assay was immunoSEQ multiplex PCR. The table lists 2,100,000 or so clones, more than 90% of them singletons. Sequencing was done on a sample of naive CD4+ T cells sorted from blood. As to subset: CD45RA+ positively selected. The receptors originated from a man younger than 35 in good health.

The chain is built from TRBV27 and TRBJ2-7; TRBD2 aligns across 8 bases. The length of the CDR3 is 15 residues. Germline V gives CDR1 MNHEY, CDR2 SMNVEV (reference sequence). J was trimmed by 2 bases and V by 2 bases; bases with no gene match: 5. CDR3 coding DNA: TGTGCCAGCAGTTTACTACTAGCGGAGACCTACGAGCAGTACTTC. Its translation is CASSLLLAETYEQYF.

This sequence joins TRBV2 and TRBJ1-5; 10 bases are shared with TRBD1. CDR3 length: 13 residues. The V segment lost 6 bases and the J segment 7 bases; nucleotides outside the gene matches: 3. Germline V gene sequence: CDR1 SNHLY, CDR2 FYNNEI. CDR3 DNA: TGTGCCAGCAGGGGGACAGGGGAACAGCCCCAGCATTTT. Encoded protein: CASRGTGEQPQHF.

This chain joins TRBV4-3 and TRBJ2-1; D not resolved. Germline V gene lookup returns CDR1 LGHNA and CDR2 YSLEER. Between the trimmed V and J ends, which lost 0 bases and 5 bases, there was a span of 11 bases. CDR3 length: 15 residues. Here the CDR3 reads CASSQEEGFNNEQFF. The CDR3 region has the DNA TGCGCCAGCAGCCAAGAAGAAGGCTTCAACAATGAGCAGTTCTTC.

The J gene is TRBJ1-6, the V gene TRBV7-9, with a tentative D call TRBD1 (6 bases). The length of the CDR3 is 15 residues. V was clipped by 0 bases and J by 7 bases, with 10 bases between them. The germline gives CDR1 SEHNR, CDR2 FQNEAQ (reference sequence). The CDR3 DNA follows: TGTGCCAGCAGCTTAGCTCGTACAGGGAATTCACCCCTCCACTTT. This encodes CASSLARTGNSPLHF.

CDR3 in DNA: TGTGCCAGCAGCCCCTCCAAGACAGGGGTGGACTATGGCTACACCTTC. Translated, it gives CASSPSKTGVDYGYTF. The chain has TRBV14 and TRBJ1-2; 8 nucleotides agree with TRBD1. The CDR3 has 16 amino acids. From germline, CDR1 is SGHDN and CDR2 FVKESK. After removal of 4 bases from V and 3 bases from J, the junction contained 10 bases not matched to a gene. The variable domain in full, completed from reference TRBV14 and TRBJ1-2, reads EAGVTQFPSHSVIEKGQTVTLRCDPISGHDNLYWYRRVMGKEIKFLLHFVKESKQDESGMPNNRFLAERTGGTYSTLKVQPAELEDSGVYFCASSPSKTGVDYGYTFGSGTRLTVV.

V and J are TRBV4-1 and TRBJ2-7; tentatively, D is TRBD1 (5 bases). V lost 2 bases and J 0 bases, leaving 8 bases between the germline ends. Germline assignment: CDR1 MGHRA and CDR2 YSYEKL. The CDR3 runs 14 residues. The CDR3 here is CASSQSTGSYEQYF. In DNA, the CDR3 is TGCGCCAGCAGCCAATCCACAGGCTCCTACGAGCAGTACTTC.

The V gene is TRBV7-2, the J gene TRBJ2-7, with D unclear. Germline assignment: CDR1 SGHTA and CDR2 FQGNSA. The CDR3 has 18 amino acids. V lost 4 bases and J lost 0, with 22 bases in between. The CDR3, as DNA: TGTGCCAGCAGCTCAGATATATCTGGGCCTTTAAGCTCCTACGAGCAGTACTTC. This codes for CASSSDISGPLSSYEQYF. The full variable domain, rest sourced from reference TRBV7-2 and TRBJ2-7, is GAGVSQSPSNKVTEKGKDVELRCDPISGHTALYWYRQSLGQGLEFLIYFQGNSAPDKSGLPSDRFSAERTGGSVSTLTIQRTQQEDSAVYLCASSSDISGPLSSYEQYFGPGTRLTVT.

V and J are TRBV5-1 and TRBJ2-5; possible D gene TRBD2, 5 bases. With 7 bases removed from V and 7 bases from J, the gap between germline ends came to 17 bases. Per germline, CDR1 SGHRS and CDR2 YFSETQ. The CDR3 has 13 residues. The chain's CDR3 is CASRRLEVTTQYF. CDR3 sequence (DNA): TGCGCCAGCCGCAGGTTGGAGGTGACGACCCAGTACTTC.

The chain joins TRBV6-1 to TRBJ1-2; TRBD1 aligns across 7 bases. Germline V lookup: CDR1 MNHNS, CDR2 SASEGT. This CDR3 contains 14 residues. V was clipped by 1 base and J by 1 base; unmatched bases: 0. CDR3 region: CASSEGQGNYGYTF. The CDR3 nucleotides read TGTGCCAGCAGTGAAGGACAGGGTAACTATGGCTACACCTTC.

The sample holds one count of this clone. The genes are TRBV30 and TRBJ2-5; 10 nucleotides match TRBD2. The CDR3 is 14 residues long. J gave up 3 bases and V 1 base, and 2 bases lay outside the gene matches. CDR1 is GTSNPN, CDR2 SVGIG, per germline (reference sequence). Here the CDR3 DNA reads TGTGCCTGGAGTGGCACTAGCGGGGAAGAGACCCAGTACTTC. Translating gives CAWSGTSGEETQYF. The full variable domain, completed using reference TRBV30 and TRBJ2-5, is SQTIHQWPATLVQPVGSPLSLECTVEGTSNPNLYWYRQAAGRGLQLLFYSVGIGQISSEVPQNLSASRPQDRQFILSSKKLLLSDSGFYLCAWSGTSGEETQYFGPGTRLLVL.

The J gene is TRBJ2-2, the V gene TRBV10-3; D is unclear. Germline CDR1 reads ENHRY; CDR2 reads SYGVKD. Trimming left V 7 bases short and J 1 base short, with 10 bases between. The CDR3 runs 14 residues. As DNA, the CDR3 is TGTGCCATCAACCTCCTAGAGAACACCGGGGAGCTGTTTTTT. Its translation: CAINLLENTGELFF.

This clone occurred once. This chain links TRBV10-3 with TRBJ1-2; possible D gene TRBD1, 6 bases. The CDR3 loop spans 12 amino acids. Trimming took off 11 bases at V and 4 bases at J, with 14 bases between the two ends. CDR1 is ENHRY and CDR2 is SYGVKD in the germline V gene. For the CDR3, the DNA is TGTGCCGTCCCACAGGGAACCTATGGCTACACCTTC. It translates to CAVPQGTYGYTF.

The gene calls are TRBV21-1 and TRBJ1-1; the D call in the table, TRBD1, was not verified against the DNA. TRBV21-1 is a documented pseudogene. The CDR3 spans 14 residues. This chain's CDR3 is CASSRGRGLTEAFF. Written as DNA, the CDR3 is TGTGCCAGCAGCAGGGGCAGGGGGCTTACTGAAGCTTTCTTT.

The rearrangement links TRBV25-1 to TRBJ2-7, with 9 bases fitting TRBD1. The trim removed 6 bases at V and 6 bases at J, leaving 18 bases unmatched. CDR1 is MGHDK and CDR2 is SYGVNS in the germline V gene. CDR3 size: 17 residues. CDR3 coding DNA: TGTGCCAGCAGCCCCACCCCCGGGACAGGGAGAAAAGGCGAGCAGTACTTC. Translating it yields CASSPTPGTGRKGEQYF.

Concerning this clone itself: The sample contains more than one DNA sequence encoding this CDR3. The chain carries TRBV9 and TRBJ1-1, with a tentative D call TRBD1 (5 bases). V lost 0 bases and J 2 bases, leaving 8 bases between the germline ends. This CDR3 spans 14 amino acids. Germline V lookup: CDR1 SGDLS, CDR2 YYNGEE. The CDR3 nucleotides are TGTGCCAGCAGCGTAGTGACAGAAAACACTGAAGCTTTCTTT. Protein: CASSVVTENTEAFF.

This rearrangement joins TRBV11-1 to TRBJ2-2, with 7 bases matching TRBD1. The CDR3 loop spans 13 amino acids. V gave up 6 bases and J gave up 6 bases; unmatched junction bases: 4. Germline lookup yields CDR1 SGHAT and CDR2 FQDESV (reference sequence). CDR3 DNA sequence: TGTGCCAGCAGGACAGGGATTGCCGGGGAGCTGTTTTTT. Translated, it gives CASRTGIAGELFF.

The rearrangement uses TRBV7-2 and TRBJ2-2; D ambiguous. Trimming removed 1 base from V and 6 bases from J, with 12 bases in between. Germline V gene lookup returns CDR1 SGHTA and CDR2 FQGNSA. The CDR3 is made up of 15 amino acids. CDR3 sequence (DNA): TGTGCCAGCAGCTTAGAGCATGGGCGGTCCGGGGAGCTGTTTTTT. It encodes CASSLEHGRSGELFF.

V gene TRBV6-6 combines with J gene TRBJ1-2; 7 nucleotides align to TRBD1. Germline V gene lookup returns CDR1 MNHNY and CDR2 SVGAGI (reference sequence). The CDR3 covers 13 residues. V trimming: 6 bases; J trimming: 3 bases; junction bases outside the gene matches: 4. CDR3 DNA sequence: TGTGCCAGCAGCAATACAGGGGACTATGGCTACACCTTC. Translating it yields CASSNTGDYGYTF.

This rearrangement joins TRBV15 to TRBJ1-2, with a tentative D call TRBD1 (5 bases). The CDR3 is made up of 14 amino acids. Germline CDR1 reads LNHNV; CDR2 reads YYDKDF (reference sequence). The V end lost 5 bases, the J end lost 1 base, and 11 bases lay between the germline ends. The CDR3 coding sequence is TGTGCCACCAGCTCTAGGGGTATTAACTATGGCTACACCTTC. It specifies CATSSRGINYGYTF.

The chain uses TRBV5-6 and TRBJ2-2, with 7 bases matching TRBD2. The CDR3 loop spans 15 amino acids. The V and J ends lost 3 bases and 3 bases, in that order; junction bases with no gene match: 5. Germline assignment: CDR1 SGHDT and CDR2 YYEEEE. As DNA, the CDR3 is TGTGCCAGCAGCTCCCGGGAGGCCGACACCGGGGAGCTGTTTTTT. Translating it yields CASSSREADTGELFF.